This T cell receptor beta chain emerged from a study of blood T cell repertoires in COVID-19. Generated by immunoSEQ multiplex PCR, the TCRdb table keeps only in-frame clones and is missing some. This sample carries about 180,000 clones, 70% to 90% of them seen once, and the ten largest clones take 4% to 5%. The V and J ends lost 7 bases and 2 bases, in that order; junction bases with no gene match: 7. This CDR3 is 16 amino acids long. Germline-derived CDR1 and CDR2 are SGHRS and YFSETQ. The chain links TRBV5-1 to TRBJ2-1, with 12 bases fitting TRBD2. The sequence came from a woman aged 25 to 39 with acute or convalescent COVID-19. The sample was peripheral blood. CDR3 DNA: TGCGCCAGCCGGCTAGCGGGAGGGCCCACCTACAATGAGCAGTTCTTC. Translation gives CASRLAGGPTYNEQFF.